This TCR beta chain appears in the sequencing data of a study of STAT3 mutations in large granular lymphocyte leukemia. Study conclusions and caveats: All newly emerging clones after therapy were STAT3 wild type. Every T-LGLL patient had at least one immunodominant TCRbeta clonotype. Some patients had persisting codominant clonotypes that could mask small clones.

This clone came up a few times. Its target is not known. Approximately 40,000 productive templates were obtained per sample on average. Data came from immunoSEQ multiplex PCR; TCRdb stores just in-frame clones and leaves some out. The sample has about 2,100 clones, 22% seen once. Germline V gene data show CDR1 as KGHSH and CDR2 as LQKENI. This CDR3 contains 16 residues. Trimming took 3 bases from V and 3 from J; bases not matched to a gene: 8. The sample taken for sequencing was peripheral blood mononuclear cells. The J gene is TRBJ1-5, the V gene TRBV18; 7 bases map to TRBD1. The receptor's source is a man in his 60s with T-cell large granular lymphocyte leukemia. Some clones in this sample may be carry-over from other donors' samples. DNA for the CDR3: TGTGCCAGCTCACCGGAGAGACAGGGATTCAATCAGCCCCAGCATTTT. It translates to CASSPERQGFNQPQHF.